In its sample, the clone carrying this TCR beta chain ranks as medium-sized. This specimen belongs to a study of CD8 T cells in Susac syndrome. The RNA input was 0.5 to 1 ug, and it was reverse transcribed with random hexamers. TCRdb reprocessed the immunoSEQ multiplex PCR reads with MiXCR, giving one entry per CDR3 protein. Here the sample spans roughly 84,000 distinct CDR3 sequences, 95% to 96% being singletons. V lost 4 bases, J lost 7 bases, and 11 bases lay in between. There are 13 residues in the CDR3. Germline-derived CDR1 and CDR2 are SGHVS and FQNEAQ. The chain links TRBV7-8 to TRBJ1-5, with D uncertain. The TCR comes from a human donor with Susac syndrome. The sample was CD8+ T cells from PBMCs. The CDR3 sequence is CASSSHVGQPQHF. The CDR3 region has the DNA TGTGCCAGCAGCTCGCATGTGGGGCAGCCCCAGCATTTT.